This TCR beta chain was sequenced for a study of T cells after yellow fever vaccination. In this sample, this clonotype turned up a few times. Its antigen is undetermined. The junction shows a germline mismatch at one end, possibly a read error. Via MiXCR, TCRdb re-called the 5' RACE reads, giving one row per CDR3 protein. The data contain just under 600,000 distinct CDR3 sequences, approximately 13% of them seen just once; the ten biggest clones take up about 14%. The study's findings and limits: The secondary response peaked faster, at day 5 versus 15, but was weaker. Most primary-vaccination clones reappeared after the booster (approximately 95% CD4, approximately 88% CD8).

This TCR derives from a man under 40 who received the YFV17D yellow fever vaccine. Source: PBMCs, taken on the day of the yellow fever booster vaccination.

CDR3 residues: CASSTVASGSGAGELFF. The DNA for the CDR3 is TGTGCTAGCAGCACCGTGGCTAGCGGGAGCGGGGCCGGGGAGCTGTTTTTT. The rearrangement links TRBV7-7 to TRBJ2-2; TRBD2 agrees at 10 bases. This CDR3 contains 17 residues. Germline V gives CDR1 SSHAT, CDR2 FNYEAQ (reference sequence). Variable domain in full (rest from reference TRBV7-7 and TRBJ2-2): GAGVSQSPRYKVTKRGQDVTLRCDPISSHATLYWYQQALGQGPEFLTYFNYEAQPDKSGLPSDRFSAERPEGSISTLTIQRTEQRDSAMYRCASSTVASGSGAGELFFGEGSRLTVL.